This T cell receptor (beta chain) originates from a study of OX40 agonist ivuxolimab in advanced cancers. Germline CDR1 and CDR2: SGHDN and FVKESK. The CDR3 sequence is 11 residues long. The V end was cut by 1 base, the J end by 5 bases, with 0 bases between. Some clones are missing from TCRdb's copy, which holds only in-frame ones; the method was immunoSEQ multiplex PCR. The sample carries about 95,000 clones, 89% recorded once. The specimen was CD4+ or CD8+ T cells sorted from blood, collected in a trial of the OX40 agonist ivuxolimab. The V and J genes are TRBV14 and TRBJ1-3; D not resolved. The sequence derives from an adult with an advanced solid tumor such as melanoma, head and neck, liver or kidney cancer. The CDR3 spells CASSQGNTIYF. The CDR3 bases are TGTGCCAGCAGCCAAGGAAACACCATATATTTT.